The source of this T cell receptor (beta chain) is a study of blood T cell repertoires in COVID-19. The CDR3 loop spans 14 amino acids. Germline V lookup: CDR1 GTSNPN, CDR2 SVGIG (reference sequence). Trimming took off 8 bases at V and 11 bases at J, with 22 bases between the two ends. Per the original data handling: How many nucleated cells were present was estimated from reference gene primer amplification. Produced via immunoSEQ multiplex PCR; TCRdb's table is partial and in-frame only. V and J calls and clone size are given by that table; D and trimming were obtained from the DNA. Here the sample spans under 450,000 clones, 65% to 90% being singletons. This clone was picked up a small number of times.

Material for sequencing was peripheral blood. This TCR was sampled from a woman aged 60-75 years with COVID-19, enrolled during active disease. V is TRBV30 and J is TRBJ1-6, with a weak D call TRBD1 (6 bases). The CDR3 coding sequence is TGTGCCAGTAGACAGGTCTACGGGGATACACCCCTCCACTTT. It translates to CASRQVYGDTPLHF.